Below, 26 T cell receptor beta chains from the same sample are listed, as sequenced in a study of blood T cell repertoires in COVID-19. Repertoires were generated with immunoSEQ multiplex PCR, while TCRdb's copy carries only in-frame clones and drops some. The sample has about 320,000 clones; 85% to 95% are singletons. The sample taken for sequencing was PBMCs or T cells enriched from blood (not recorded which). The origin of the receptors is a woman in her thirties who had been exposed to COVID-19.

The chain links TRBV18 to TRBJ2-5, with 9 bases fitting TRBD2. Germline values: CDR1 KGHSH, CDR2 LQKENI. The J segment lost 3 bases and the V segment lost 3 bases, leaving 14 bases of the junction unmatched. CDR3 length: 18 amino acids. The CDR3, as DNA: TGTGCCAGCTCACCGGCGGTTAGCGGGGGAGGTACGAAAGAGACCCAGTACTTC. Amino acids: CASSPAVSGGGTKETQYF.

The chain carries TRBV15 and TRBJ2-7; D perhaps matches TRBD1 (6 bases). This CDR3 comprises 15 residues. The V end was cut by 1 base, the J end by 2 bases, with 12 bases between. Per the germline V gene, CDR1 is LNHNV and CDR2 is YYDKDF (reference sequence). CDR3 protein: CATSRGRDKAYEQYF. The CDR3 DNA is TGTGCCACCAGCAGAGGTCGGGACAAAGCCTACGAGCAGTACTTC.

This chain connects TRBV19 to TRBJ1-4, with D perhaps matching TRBD1 (6 bases). Germline loops: CDR1 LNHDA, CDR2 SQIVND (reference sequence). V was clipped by 3 bases and J by 7 bases, with 15 bases between them. This CDR3 comprises 15 residues. CDR3 loop: CASSMAQGLGEKLFF. The CDR3 DNA reads as TGTGCCAGTAGTATGGCCCAGGGGTTGGGTGAAAAACTGTTTTTT.

This clone was detected once. The chain recombines TRBV3-1 (or the pseudogene TRBV3-2) with TRBJ1-2; 9 nucleotides match TRBD1. Trimming removed 1 base from V and 2 bases from J; junction bases left unmatched: 2. CDR1 LGHDT and CDR2 YNNKEL come from the germline V gene (reference sequence). CDR3 length equals 15 residues. The CDR3 region is CASSQGTGGNYGYTF. For the CDR3, the DNA is TGTGCCAGCAGCCAAGGTACAGGGGGCAACTATGGCTACACCTTC.

The rearrangement uses TRBV3-1 (or the pseudogene TRBV3-2) and TRBJ2-3; 10 nucleotides match TRBD2. Germline CDR1 LGHDT, CDR2 YNNKEL (reference sequence). The CDR3 totals 16 residues. The J segment lost 2 bases and the V segment lost 6 bases, leaving 8 bases of the junction unmatched. The CDR3 bases are TGTGCCAGCAGGCTCTCTAGCGGGGGCTTCACAGATACGCAGTATTTT. Translated, it gives CASRLSSGGFTDTQYF.

V is TRBV5-8 and J is TRBJ2-3, with D possibly being TRBD1 (6 bases). Deletions cut 0 bases from V and 0 bases from J, with 8 bases between. The CDR3 has 15 residues. The V gene's germline CDR1 is SGHTS and CDR2 YDEGEE. The CDR3 here is CASSLAGDSTDTQYF. CDR3 bases: TGTGCCAGCAGCTTGGCAGGGGACAGCACAGATACGCAGTATTTT. Full variable domain (missing parts from reference TRBV5-8 and TRBJ2-3): EAGVTQSPTHLIKTRGQQATLRCSPISGHTSVYWYQQALGLGLQFLLWYDEGEERNRGNFPPRFSGRQFPNYSSELNVNALELEDSALYLCASSLAGDSTDTQYFGPGTRLTVL.

The rearrangement joins TRBV18 to TRBJ1-6, with 7 bases matching TRBD1. The trim removed 1 base at V and 9 bases at J, leaving 6 bases unmatched. Germline loops: CDR1 KGHSH, CDR2 LQKENI. This CDR3 comprises 15 residues. CDR3 nucleotide sequence: TGTGCCAGCTCACCACGGGACAGCCTAATTTCACCCCTCCACTTT. As protein: CASSPRDSLISPLHF. The full variable domain, completed using reference TRBV18 and TRBJ1-6, is NAGVMQNPRHLVRRRGQEARLRCSPMKGHSHVYWYRQLPEEGLKFMVYLQKENIIDESGMPKERFSAEFPKEGPSILRIQQVVRGDSAAYFCASSPRDSLISPLHFGNGTRLTVT.

The V call is TRBV7-9, the J call TRBJ1-5, with D perhaps TRBD1 (5 bases). Deletions cut 1 base from V and 1 base from J, with 14 bases between. From germline, CDR1 is SEHNR and CDR2 FQNEAQ (reference sequence). There are 17 residues in the CDR3. The CDR3 DNA reads TGTGCCAGCAGCTTAGATCGGGGGGTGATGAGCAATCAGCCCCAGCATTTT. As protein: CASSLDRGVMSNQPQHF.

This chain uses TRBV18 with TRBJ1-4; possible D gene TRBD1, 5 bases. CDR3 size: 14 residues. Germline CDR1 is KGHSH and CDR2 is LQKENI. V was trimmed by 6 bases and J by 6 bases, leaving 14 bases between them. In nucleotides, the CDR3 is TGTGCCAGCTCTCCCCTGGGGCAGGATGAAAAACTGTTTTTT. Amino acid sequence: CASSPLGQDEKLFF.

This chain links TRBV2 with TRBJ1-5; D is perhaps TRBD1 (5 bases). V gave up 3 bases and J gave up 7 bases, with 16 bases separating them. Germline loops: CDR1 SNHLY, CDR2 FYNNEI. The CDR3 sequence is 15 residues long. Written as DNA, the CDR3 is TGTGCCAGCAGTGATATCCTTGGGGGGGGGCAGCCCCAGCATTTT. Translating gives CASSDILGGGQPQHF.

The chain uses TRBV5-1 and TRBJ1-6; a possible D gene is TRBD1 (6 bases). V lost 4 bases and J lost 6, with 17 bases in between. This CDR3 is 16 amino acids long. The germline gives CDR1 SGHRS, CDR2 YFSETQ. CDR3 sequence: CASSRGQGKGNSPLHF. The DNA for the CDR3 is TGCGCCAGCAGCCGAGGGCAGGGGAAGGGTAATTCACCCCTCCACTTT.

V gene TRBV11-3 combines with J gene TRBJ2-1, with 8 bases fitting TRBD2. The CDR3 has 16 residues. The ends lost 1 base at V and 8 bases at J; junction bases unmatched: 10. Germline V gene lookup returns CDR1 SGHNT and CDR2 YENEEA. This chain's CDR3 is CASSLASGGAGYEQFF. CDR3 nucleotide sequence: TGTGCCAGCAGCTTAGCCTCCGGGGGGGCTGGCTATGAGCAGTTCTTC.

The V call is TRBV7-6, the J call TRBJ1-2, with 8 bases fitting TRBD1. The CDR3 length is 15 residues. Germline loops: CDR1 SGHVS, CDR2 FNYEAQ. The junction had 6 bases not matched to a gene; V was cut back by 4 bases and J by 2 bases. CDR3 residues: CASSSQGDRNYGYTF. CDR3 coding DNA: TGTGCCAGCAGCTCACAGGGGGATCGGAACTATGGCTACACCTTC.

This chain connects TRBV5-1 to TRBJ2-5, with 7 nucleotides matching TRBD2. Germline CDR1 SGHRS, CDR2 YFSETQ. Trimming at V came to 4 bases and at J to 4 bases, leaving 7 bases not matched to a gene. This CDR3 has 14 residues. The CDR3 DNA follows: TGCGCCAGCAGCCCGCCACCGGGAGGAGAGACCCAGTACTTC. Protein sequence: CASSPPPGGETQYF.

The chain joins TRBV11-2 to TRBJ1-4, with D unresolved. With 3 bases removed from V and 5 bases from J, the gap between germline ends came to 13 bases. There are 15 residues in the CDR3. Germline CDR1 reads SGHAT; CDR2 reads FQNNGV. The CDR3 reads CASSLNPSLNEKLFF. The CDR3 DNA reads TGTGCCAGCAGCTTGAATCCGAGTCTAAATGAAAAACTGTTTTTT.

The chain couples TRBV7-2 to TRBJ1-4, with D uncertain. The CDR3 totals 15 residues. Germline assignment: CDR1 SGHTA and CDR2 FQGNSA. V gave up 6 bases and J gave up 0 bases, with 11 bases separating them. As DNA, the CDR3 is TGTGCCAGCAGACCTACCGGGACAACTAATGAAAAACTGTTTTTT. Residues: CASRPTGTTNEKLFF.

The chain combines TRBV10-3 with TRBJ2-7, with 9 bases aligning to TRBD1. Germline V gives CDR1 ENHRY, CDR2 SYGVKD. J gave up 6 bases and V 6 bases, and 9 bases lay outside the gene matches. The CDR3 is 14 residues long. Written as DNA, the CDR3 is TGTGCCATCAGAAGGACAGGGGTCGAGCCCGAGCAGTACTTC. Translated: CAIRRTGVEPEQYF.

The rearrangement uses TRBV2 and TRBJ1-5; D is possibly TRBD1 (6 bases). The CDR3 covers 14 residues. Trimming stripped 2 bases from V and 5 bases from J, with 10 bases between. Germline lookup yields CDR1 SNHLY and CDR2 FYNNEI. The CDR3 sequence is CASSERQEHQPQHF. The CDR3 coding sequence is TGTGCCAGCAGTGAACGACAGGAGCATCAGCCCCAGCATTTT.

The chain has TRBV5-6 and TRBJ2-7; the D is unclear. Germline CDR1 is SGHDT and CDR2 is YYEEEE. The CDR3 totals 12 residues. V was shortened by 2 bases and J by 6 bases, with 9 bases between the two germline ends. CDR3 amino acids: CASSFGSGEQYF. CDR3 in DNA: TGTGCCAGCAGCTTTGGTTCGGGCGAGCAGTACTTC. Based on the CDR3 plus reference TRBV5-6 and TRBJ2-7, the full variable domain is DAGVTQSPTHLIKTRGQQVTLRCSPKSGHDTVSWYQQALGQGPQFIFQYYEEEERQRGNFPDRFSGHQFPNYSSELNVNALLLGDSALYLCASSFGSGEQYFGPGTRLTVT.

Notes on this clone: The same CDR3 can be traced to other DNA sequences in this sample. The chain recombines TRBV18 with TRBJ2-1; 11 bases are a match to TRBD2. The germline V gene has CDR1 KGHSH and CDR2 LQKENI. J was trimmed by 4 bases and V by 2 bases; bases with no gene match: 1. The CDR3 runs to 15 residues. The CDR3 DNA reads as TGTGCCAGCTCACCAACTAGCGGGGGATACAATGAGCAGTTCTTC. As protein: CASSPTSGGYNEQFF.

J is TRBJ1-2 and V is TRBV6-5; tentatively, D is TRBD1 (5 bases). Germline lookup yields CDR1 MNHEY and CDR2 SVGAGI. This CDR3 contains 13 residues. The germline V and J ends were trimmed by 8 bases and 0 bases, with 10 bases remaining between them. CDR3 sequence (DNA): TGTGCCAGCGGGGCATCCCCTAACTATGGCTACACCTTC. It encodes CASGASPNYGYTF.

The rearrangement uses TRBV18 and TRBJ1-6; 7 bases agree with TRBD1. This CDR3 has 15 amino acids. Germline V gene data show CDR1 as KGHSH and CDR2 as LQKENI. J gave up 8 bases and V 4 bases, and 8 bases lay outside the gene matches. The CDR3 nucleotides read TGTGCCAGCTCACGTAGGGGGCGAATCGATTCACCCCTCCACTTT. It codes for CASSRRGRIDSPLHF.

As DNA, the CDR3 is TGTGCCAGCAGTTTGATGTGGGACAGAAACGAAGCTTTCTTT. Translated: CASSLMWDRNEAFF. The V gene is TRBV28, the J gene TRBJ1-1; 7 bases agree with TRBD1. The CDR3 has 14 amino acids. Germline V gene sequence: CDR1 MDHEN, CDR2 SYDVKM. Trimming took 3 bases from V and 8 from J; bases not matched to a gene: 9.

This sequence joins TRBV5-1 and TRBJ1-2, with no clear D. CDR1 is SGHRS, CDR2 YFSETQ, per germline. The length of the CDR3 is 12 residues. V was pared by 2 bases and J by 8 bases, with 10 bases between. The CDR3: CASSLPGYGYTF. The CDR3 coding sequence is TGCGCCAGCAGCTTACCAGGTTACGGCTACACCTTC.

The chain couples TRBV4-1 to TRBJ1-3; D is uncertain. This CDR3 region has 16 residues. Trimming left V 4 bases short and J 2 bases short, with 15 bases between. The germline V gene encodes CDR1 MGHRA and CDR2 YSYEKL. The CDR3 here is CASSLKTQRTGNTIYF. The DNA of the CDR3 is TGCGCCAGCAGCCTCAAGACCCAGCGTACTGGAAACACCATATATTTT.

This clone has a single count. The chain joins TRBV5-1 to TRBJ2-3; 7 bases are shared with TRBD2. Germline V gene sequence: CDR1 SGHRS, CDR2 YFSETQ. This CDR3 has 15 residues. Germline trimming cut 4 bases from V and 1 base from J; bases unmatched to any gene: 6. Here the CDR3 DNA reads TGCGCCAGCAGCCCCCGGGGGGACCGCACAGATACGCAGTATTTT. Its protein is CASSPRGDRTDTQYF.